This is a list of T cell receptor beta chains from one sample in a study of T-cell memory formation after mild COVID-19. Using its own MiXCR run on the 5' RACE reads, TCRdb lists one record per CDR3 protein. Found here are approximately 250,000 distinct CDR3 sequences, around 15% of them singletons; the top ten hold around 20%. What was sequenced was PBMCs or a T cell subset sorted from them (not recorded which). The receptors derive from a man aged 18 to 29 who had mild COVID-19 (a few samples of this study predate the infection). Cell type and time point are not known. CDR3s include the opening cysteine and the closing phenylalanine or tryptophan.

TRBJ2-5	TRBV7-9	CASTGGVMKETQYF
TRBJ2-7	TRBV11-2	CASSRIWSEQYF
TRBJ1-2	TRBV4-1	CASSQDPYGYTF
TRBJ2-7	TRBV12-3/TRBV12-4	CASSRDITYEQYF
TRBJ2-3	TRBV7-2	CASRLLAGGEDTQYF
TRBJ2-7	TRBV7-9	CASSFRSYEQYF
TRBJ1-6	TRBV27	CASSLSPGWYNSPLHF
TRBJ2-1	TRBV29-1	CSVAGRQGQNEQFF
TRBJ1-2	TRBV10-3	CAISDSEGNGYTF
TRBJ1-1	TRBV15	CATRDRGGITEAFF
TRBJ1-1	TRBV28	CASSYGGVNTEAFF
TRBJ2-3	TRBV7-2	CASSPWLTDTQYF
TRBJ1-1	TRBV29-1	CSVAHYSGDGAWGLNTEAFF
TRBJ1-2	TRBV4-1	CASSQVSGIGVNYGYTF
TRBJ2-2	TRBV5-1	CASGKLDRGITGELFF
TRBJ2-1	TRBV20-1	CSAPRTYYSYNEQFF
TRBJ1-2	TRBV5-4	CASRPPASVYGYTF
TRBJ1-5	TRBV7-6	CASSSRSGRVKHF
TRBJ1-5	TRBV3-1	CASSQASRGNQPQHF
TRBJ1-4	TRBV7-2	CASSRPEVQDHGGEKLFF
TRBJ2-1	TRBV7-2	CASSPSGGGPEQFF
TRBJ2-5	TRBV6-6	CASIQQGTETQYF
TRBJ2-4	TRBV5-1	CASSYPGDDIQYF
TRBJ1-1	TRBV25-1	CASRPGQGPMNTEAFF
TRBJ2-3	TRBV7-2	CASRVAGGTDTQYF
TRBJ2-7	TRBV4-3	CASSQDSLDTSYEQYF
TRBJ1-2	TRBV28	CASSLRDRGMGYTF
TRBJ2-4	TRBV20-1	CSARGTSGKEGSIQYF
TRBJ1-2	TRBV7-2	CASSLGANYGYTF
TRBJ2-5	TRBV9	CASSVAAGGRETQYF
TRBJ2-3	TRBV20-1	CSATLPTSGSDTQYF
TRBJ2-5	TRBV29-1	CSVDRYGAGEQETQYF
TRBJ1-4	TRBV29-1	CSVAVQRAEKLFF
TRBJ2-3	TRBV6-2/TRBV6-3	CASKGASTDTQYF
TRBJ2-1	TRBV5-1	CASSLDTGPYNEQFF
TRBJ1-2	TRBV28	CASRPQQGRLGGYTF
TRBJ2-3	TRBV20-1	CSAYLGSTDTQYF
TRBJ2-1	TRBV29-1	CSAGGSTVFAEQFF
TRBJ1-2	TRBV6-2/TRBV6-3	CASSYLPPGTGGSGYTF
TRBJ1-1	TRBV6-6	CASSQDFTEAFF
TRBJ1-6	TRBV4-1	CAGRQEADLTGSPLHF